This passage covers 28 T cell receptor beta chains from one sample sequenced in a study of T cells expressing NK-cell markers (TCRdb year 2020). Library prep was done by 5' RACE. The reads were generated on an Illumina HiSeq 2000. Each entry corresponds to one CDR3 protein sequence from reads that TCRdb reprocessed, and DNA is not given. The table for this sample lists some 460,000 distinct CDR3 sequences. Around 1.4% of the sample is held by the ten biggest clonotypes. The material sequenced was blood T cells: a sorted CD56 or NKG2C T cell subset, CD4+ or CD8+ T cells, or bulk PBMC T cells (not recorded which). All receptors derive from a woman aged 50 to 60 in good health. Donor details come from another sample of the same person, matched by shared clones.

The gene calls are TRBV6-1 and TRBJ2-3; checking the TCRdb D call of TRBD1 is not possible without DNA. The CDR3 has 15 amino acids. CDR1 and CDR2 (germline): MNHNS, SASEGT. The CDR3: CASSASARGADTQYF.

V gene TRBV6-2 or TRBV6-3 combines with J gene TRBJ1-6. There are 14 residues in the CDR3. Germline V CDR1 and CDR2: MNHEY, SVGEGT. CDR3 residues: CASSYRDYNSPLHF.

The V gene is TRBV29-1, the J gene TRBJ2-4; the TRBD1 assignment by TCRdb is unverifiable without DNA. The CDR3 length is 13 residues. CDR1 and CDR2 (germline): SQVTM, ANQGSEA. Here the CDR3 reads CSGKQGAKNIQYF.

The rearrangement links TRBV14 to TRBJ2-5; TCRdb designates TRBD2, a call that cannot be tested without DNA. Germline-derived CDR1 and CDR2 are SGHDN and FVKESK. The CDR3 length is 16 residues. The CDR3: CASSQYKAAFQETQYF.

The chain uses TRBV3-1 and TRBJ1-1. This CDR3 region has 13 residues. Per germline, CDR1 LGHDT and CDR2 YNNKEL (reference sequence). CDR3 amino acids: CASSPTGIVGAFF.

V and J are TRBV7-9 and TRBJ1-1; TCRdb's D call of TRBD1 is untestable without DNA. This CDR3 region has 13 residues. Germline V gene lookup returns CDR1 SEHNR and CDR2 FQNEAQ (reference sequence). CDR3 region: CASSSPRVRGAFF.

The chain joins TRBV9 to TRBJ2-2; checking the TCRdb D call of TRBD1 is not possible without DNA. Per the germline V gene, CDR1 is SGDLS and CDR2 is YYNGEE. The CDR3 has 17 residues. The CDR3 loop reads CASSVAAGQGNTGELFF.

CDR3: CASSQSYTDTQYF. The chain employs TRBV4-1 and TRBJ2-3. Germline-derived CDR1 and CDR2 are MGHRA and YSYEKL. This CDR3 contains 13 residues.

The chain couples TRBV20-1 to TRBJ1-1; TCRdb picks TRBD1, but there is no DNA to check that call. The CDR3 sequence is 14 residues long. In germline, CDR1 is DFQATT, CDR2 SNEGSKA (reference sequence). CDR3 loop: CSARDLVRGGEAFF.

The chain has TRBV12-3 or TRBV12-4 and TRBJ1-1; TCRdb's D gene call, TRBD1, goes unchecked for lack of DNA. The CDR3 length is 14 residues. CDR3: CASSLWRTGVEAFF.

The V call is TRBV5-4, the J call TRBJ2-1; lacking DNA, the TRBD2 call made by TCRdb goes unchecked. This CDR3 contains 16 residues. Germline CDR1 SGHNT, CDR2 YYREEE (reference sequence). CDR3 amino acids: CASSLGSAGGLNEQFF.

This sequence joins TRBV4-1 and TRBJ2-2; without DNA, the TCRdb call of TRBD1 cannot be checked. CDR3 length: 14 residues. Germline lookup yields CDR1 MGHRA and CDR2 YSYEKL. CDR3 residues: CASSQAVGAGELFF.

The rearrangement links TRBV10-3 to TRBJ2-5; TCRdb picks TRBD2, but there is no DNA to check that call. The CDR3 loop spans 16 amino acids. Germline V gene sequence: CDR1 ENHRY, CDR2 SYGVKD. The chain's CDR3 is CAISPRGGRNGETQYF.

The J gene is TRBJ2-1, the V gene TRBV29-1; lacking DNA, the TRBD2 call made by TCRdb goes unchecked. The germline CDR1 and CDR2 sequences are SQVTM and ANQGSEA. The CDR3 is 13 residues long. The CDR3: CSVTTSDYNEQFF.

This chain uses TRBV29-1 with TRBJ2-3; TCRdb calls TRBD1, which cannot be checked without DNA. CDR1 is SQVTM, CDR2 ANQGSEA, per germline. The CDR3 runs to 16 residues. Here the CDR3 reads CSASAGDRGYTDTQYF.

The rearrangement links TRBV5-1 to TRBJ2-1; TCRdb picks TRBD2, but there is no DNA to check that call. CDR3 size: 16 residues. Germline V gene lookup returns CDR1 SGHRS and CDR2 YFSETQ. CDR3 residues: CASSLTSGGPYNEQFF. Using reference TRBV5-1 and TRBJ2-1 for the parts outside the CDR3, the full variable domain is KAGVTQTPRYLIKTRGQQVTLSCSPISGHRSVSWYQQTPGQGLQFLFEYFSETQRNKGNFPGRFSGRQFSNSRSEMNVSTLELGDSALYLCASSLTSGGPYNEQFFGPGTRLTVL.

The V and J genes are TRBV25-1 and TRBJ1-5; TCRdb gives TRBD1 as the D gene, but with no DNA this cannot be confirmed. Per the germline V gene, CDR1 is MGHDK and CDR2 is SYGVNS. This CDR3 comprises 14 residues. CDR3 region: CASRGAGDYQPQHF.

The genes are TRBV12-3 or TRBV12-4 and TRBJ1-2; TCRdb names TRBD1, which stays unverified in the absence of DNA. The CDR3 contains 14 residues. The CDR3 loop reads CASSLGGGLNGYTF.

The V call is TRBV20-1, the J call TRBJ2-1; TCRdb selects TRBD2, and the lack of DNA leaves this call unchecked. Germline V gene lookup returns CDR1 DFQATT and CDR2 SNEGSKA (reference sequence). The CDR3 is 15 amino acids. The CDR3 region is CSATKLAGASNEQFF.

J is TRBJ2-7 and V is TRBV5-1. Germline V gene sequence: CDR1 SGHRS, CDR2 YFSETQ. The CDR3 contains 15 residues. CDR3 residues: CASSLEERISYEQYF.

The chain combines TRBV12-5 with TRBJ1-1; TCRdb proposes TRBD1, but this gene call is untestable without DNA. The CDR3 consists of 16 residues. CDR1 and CDR2 (germline): LGHNT, FRNRAP. The CDR3 sequence is CASGSTGALRNTEAFF.

This CDR3 reads CASSLEEGNGYNEQFF. The chain employs TRBV5-1 and TRBJ2-1; TCRdb lists TRBD2, though no DNA is available to test this call. The CDR3 extends over 16 amino acids. Germline CDR1 reads SGHRS; CDR2 reads YFSETQ.

The chain carries TRBV12-3 or TRBV12-4 and TRBJ1-2; TCRdb calls TRBD1, which cannot be checked without DNA. CDR3 length: 13 amino acids. The CDR3 sequence: CASRRTGKQGYTF.

CDR3 region: CASSQTGANQPQHF. The rearrangement joins TRBV9 to TRBJ1-5; TCRdb reports TRBD1, a call that lacks DNA to check it against. The length of the CDR3 is 14 residues. Germline lookup yields CDR1 SGDLS and CDR2 YYNGEE.

The chain has TRBV6-5 and TRBJ1-1; the TCRdb D gene call, TRBD1, has no DNA to confirm it. Germline CDR1 is MNHEY and CDR2 is SVGAGI. The CDR3 extends over 15 amino acids. The CDR3 loop reads CASRNSGAMNTEAFF.

The CDR3 region is CSVRESSGNTIYF. V is TRBV29-1 and J is TRBJ1-3; TCRdb designates TRBD1, a call that cannot be tested without DNA. This CDR3 spans 13 amino acids. Looked up from germline, CDR1 is SQVTM and CDR2 is ANQGSEA.

The chain is built from TRBV6-1 and TRBJ2-3; the D call from TCRdb, TRBD2, cannot be confirmed without DNA. The length of the CDR3 is 16 residues. CDR1 MNHNS and CDR2 SASEGT come from the germline V gene. The CDR3 sequence is CASSERTSRRTDTQYF.

This chain uses TRBV7-9 with TRBJ1-1. The CDR3 is 15 amino acids. Per the germline V gene, CDR1 is SEHNR and CDR2 is FQNEAQ (reference sequence). CDR3 sequence reads: CASSLERARGTEAFF.